These 11 T cell receptor beta chains originate from one sample sequenced in a study of cytomegalovirus exposure and HLA in healthy donors. Amplification used 60 Vbeta primers and 13 Jbeta primers. Clones were read by immunoSEQ multiplex PCR, and TCRdb kept only the in-frame ones, dropping some. The sample yields fewer than 90,000 clones, roughly 78% seen once. The sequencing input was PBMCs. These receptors were taken from a male donor in good health and CMV-seropositive.

V gene TRBV7-5 combines with J gene TRBJ2-7; whether TRBD1, the table's D call, matches the DNA was not checked. TRBV7-5 counts as a pseudogene. The CDR3 runs 14 residues. CDR3: CARTRTLLRYEQYF. The CDR3 coding sequence is TGTGCCAGAACCCGAACATTGCTCAGGTACGAGCAGTACTTC.

The chain joins TRBV7-2 to TRBJ1-1, with 9 positions matching TRBD1. J was trimmed by 1 base and V by 8 bases; bases with no gene match: 8. Germline V lookup: CDR1 SGHTA, CDR2 FQGNSA. This CDR3 comprises 15 residues. The CDR3 sequence is CASGRGTGRNTEAFF. For the CDR3, the DNA is TGTGCCAGCGGTCGAGGGACAGGGCGGAACACTGAAGCTTTCTTT.

The chain recombines TRBV27 with TRBJ2-3; maybe TRBD2 (5 bases). Germline V gene lookup returns CDR1 MNHEY and CDR2 SMNVEV (reference sequence). This CDR3 spans 16 amino acids. Trimming removed 0 bases at V and 1 base at J, with 11 bases between. The CDR3 region has the DNA TGTGCCAGCAGTTTATCAGCGGCGGCAGGCACAGATACGCAGTATTTT. Its protein is CASSLSAAAGTDTQYF.

The chain joins TRBV7-9 to TRBJ2-2, with TRBD2 as a possible D gene (5 bases). This CDR3 contains 13 residues. The germline gives CDR1 SEHNR, CDR2 FQNEAQ (reference sequence). Trimming removed 5 bases at V and 2 bases at J, with 6 bases between. The CDR3 sequence is CASSSGNTGELFF. CDR3 DNA: TGTGCCAGCAGCAGCGGCAACACCGGGGAGCTGTTTTTT.

The chain recombines TRBV7-3 with TRBJ2-2, with TRBD2 as a possible D gene (5 bases). The germline V gene encodes CDR1 SGHTA and CDR2 FQGTGA. V lost 1 base and J lost 5, with 11 bases in between. The CDR3 covers 15 residues. The CDR3 DNA follows: TGTGCCAGCAGCTTAAAGGCCCGAGGGACCGGGGAGCTGTTTTTT. It encodes CASSLKARGTGELFF.

This chain links TRBV27 with TRBJ2-4, with D perhaps matching TRBD2 (6 bases). The CDR3 has 17 residues. Germline values: CDR1 MNHEY, CDR2 SMNVEV (reference sequence). The ends were cut back, 6 bases at V and 4 bases at J, with 22 bases in the middle. The CDR3 DNA is TGTGCCAGCAGGCGGGGCGGAGATTTGAGGGCTAAAAACATTCAGTACTTC. Protein sequence: CASRRGGDLRAKNIQYF.

The chain is built from TRBV10-3 and TRBJ2-2, with D unclear. The CDR3 contains 16 residues. Trimming stripped 8 bases from V and 5 bases from J, with 21 bases between. CDR1 and CDR2 from the germline V gene are ENHRY and SYGVKD. The CDR3 nucleotides are TGTGCCATCCGGATGAGAATCGCGGATGATACCGGGGAGCTGTTTTTT. Amino acid sequence: CAIRMRIADDTGELFF.

This clone was seen only a few times. The chain joins TRBV4-3 to TRBJ1-3, with 10 bases lining up with TRBD1. Per germline, CDR1 LGHNA and CDR2 YSLEER. CDR3 length: 16 residues. The V segment lost 4 bases and the J segment 4 bases; nucleotides outside the gene matches: 7. The CDR3 nucleotides are TGCGCCAGCAGCCTGTCTCTGGACAGGGGGGGAAACACCATATATTTT. Protein: CASSLSLDRGGNTIYF.

V is TRBV5-1 and J is TRBJ1-1; 11 nucleotides align to TRBD1. CDR1 is SGHRS and CDR2 is YFSETQ in the germline V gene. Trimming took 4 bases from V and 5 from J; bases not matched to a gene: 4. There are 14 residues in the CDR3. The CDR3 region has the DNA TGCGCCAGCAGCGGGGGGGACAGGGGGACTGAAGCTTTCTTT. This sequence encodes CASSGGDRGTEAFF.

The chain carries TRBV5-1 and TRBJ2-3; TRBD2 matches at 8 bases. V was clipped by 4 bases and J by 4 bases; unmatched bases: 5. The CDR3 runs 14 residues. CDR1 is SGHRS, CDR2 YFSETQ, per germline. DNA for the CDR3: TGCGCCAGCAGCCGGGGGGGGTTTCCAGATACGCAGTATTTT. Its protein product is CASSRGGFPDTQYF.

V gene TRBV30 combines with J gene TRBJ1-2, with TRBD1 identical over 8 bases. The V gene end was trimmed by 5 bases and the J gene end by 8 bases; junction bases not matched to a gene: 4. The V gene's germline CDR1 is GTSNPN and CDR2 SVGIG (reference sequence). The length of the CDR3 is 11 residues. CDR3 sequence reads: CAWPGQAGYTF. The CDR3 nucleotides are TGTGCCTGGCCGGGACAGGCGGGCTACACCTTC. Based on the CDR3 plus reference TRBV30 and TRBJ1-2, the full variable domain is SQTIHQWPATLVQPVGSPLSLECTVEGTSNPNLYWYRQAAGRGLQLLFYSVGIGQISSEVPQNLSASRPQDRQFILSSKKLLLSDSGFYLCAWPGQAGYTFGSGTRLTVV.